A selection of T cell receptor beta chains follows, all from one sample in a study of cytomegalovirus exposure and HLA in healthy donors. Assay used: immunoSEQ multiplex PCR; TCRdb lists only in-frame clones, some missing. The data hold 100,000 to 140,000 clones, with 65% to 85% observed a single time. The sequenced sample was PBMCs. The receptors originated from a man aged 30 to 45 in good health and CMV-seronegative. Each CDR3 is given with its conserved first and last residue. A D gene is named only where the DNA matches it firmly. Only part of the rows carry a size: once, few, many, or a class if the clone is expanded.

CDR3 DNA: TGCAGCGTTAGCGGGTTGGGCACTGAAGCTTTCTTT; CDR3 protein: CSVSGLGTEAFF; clone size: once; D gene: NA; J gene: TRBJ1-1; V gene: TRBV29-1; CDR3 length: 12
CDR3 DNA: TGTGCCAGCAGGAGACTAGCGGGAGGGGCAGATACGCAGTATTTT; CDR3 protein: CASRRLAGGADTQYF; clone size: NA; D gene: TRBD2; J gene: TRBJ2-3; V gene: TRBV6-1; CDR3 length: 15
CDR3 DNA: TGTGCCAGCAGCTTGGCCGGACAGGGGACGTACGAGCAGTACTTC; CDR3 protein: CASSLAGQGTYEQYF; clone size: once; D gene: TRBD1; J gene: TRBJ2-7; V gene: TRBV5-4; CDR3 length: 15
CDR3 DNA: TGTGCCAGCAGTACGGGACAGGGGAGGGCCGGGGAGCTGTTTTTT; CDR3 protein: CASSTGQGRAGELFF; clone size: NA; D gene: TRBD1; J gene: TRBJ2-2; V gene: TRBV6-5; CDR3 length: 15
CDR3 DNA: TGTGCCAGCAGCTTGCGGACTAGCGGGAGATGGGGGGAGCTGTTTTTT; CDR3 protein: CASSLRTSGRWGELFF; clone size: NA; D gene: TRBD2; J gene: TRBJ2-2; V gene: TRBV5-4; CDR3 length: 16
CDR3 DNA: TGTGCCAGCAGATATCTTAAGCGGGAGGGGGGGGAGACCCAGTACTTC; CDR3 protein: CASRYLKREGGETQYF; clone size: few; D gene: TRBD2; J gene: TRBJ2-5; V gene: TRBV28; CDR3 length: 16
CDR3 DNA: TGCAGTGCTACGAGACTAGGCGGGCAGTTCTTC; CDR3 protein: CSATRLGGQFF; clone size: NA; D gene: NA; J gene: TRBJ2-1; V gene: TRBV20-1; CDR3 length: 11
CDR3 DNA: TGTGCCAGCAAAGAAGGGGGCAATCAGCCCCAGCATTTT; CDR3 protein: CASKEGGNQPQHF; clone size: once; D gene: NA; J gene: TRBJ1-5; V gene: TRBV6-5; CDR3 length: 13
CDR3 DNA: TGTGCTAGTGGTTTGGCCTCCGGGTCTTCGAACACTGAAGCTTTCTTT; CDR3 protein: CASGLASGSSNTEAFF; clone size: NA; D gene: NA; J gene: TRBJ1-1; V gene: TRBV12-5; CDR3 length: 16
CDR3 DNA: TGTGCCACCAGCAGAGCTGCAGGGAAGCGCGAGCAGTACTTC; CDR3 protein: CATSRAAGKREQYF; clone size: NA; D gene: NA; J gene: TRBJ2-7; V gene: TRBV15; CDR3 length: 14
CDR3 DNA: TGTGCCAGCAGCCCCGGGACTAGCGGGAGAGAGCAGTACTTC; CDR3 protein: CASSPGTSGREQYF; clone size: NA; D gene: TRBD2; J gene: TRBJ2-7; V gene: TRBV5-6; CDR3 length: 14
CDR3 DNA: TGTGCCAGCAGCTCCACCGGGACAGGGAACACTGAAGCTTTCTTT; CDR3 protein: CASSSTGTGNTEAFF; clone size: NA; D gene: TRBD1; J gene: TRBJ1-1; V gene: TRBV7-6; CDR3 length: 15
CDR3 DNA: TGTGCCAGCAGCCGGGACAGCTACACTGAAGCTTTCTTT; CDR3 protein: CASSRDSYTEAFF; clone size: NA; D gene: TRBD1; J gene: TRBJ1-1; V gene: TRBV7-9; CDR3 length: 13
CDR3 DNA: TGTGCCAGCAGCTCCGGGACTAGCGGCCGGGAGCAGTACTTC; CDR3 protein: CASSSGTSGREQYF; clone size: few; D gene: TRBD2; J gene: TRBJ2-7; V gene: TRBV6-5; CDR3 length: 14
CDR3 DNA: TGTGCCAGCCAGGGACTAGCAGATACCTACGAGCAGTACTTC; CDR3 protein: CASQGLADTYEQYF; clone size: NA; D gene: TRBD2; J gene: TRBJ2-7; V gene: TRBV18; CDR3 length: 14
CDR3 DNA: TGTGCCTGGAGTCGGCAGGTTAATGAAAAACTGTTTTTT; CDR3 protein: CAWSRQVNEKLFF; clone size: NA; D gene: NA; J gene: TRBJ1-4; V gene: TRBV30; CDR3 length: 13
CDR3 DNA: TGCGCCAGCAATAACAACAATGAGCAGTTCTTC; CDR3 protein: CASNNNNEQFF; clone size: once; D gene: NA; J gene: TRBJ2-1; V gene: TRBV10-1; CDR3 length: 11
CDR3 DNA: TGCAGCGTTGTGTGGCGGGAGTCCTACGAGCAGTACTTC; CDR3 protein: CSVVWRESYEQYF; clone size: NA; D gene: TRBD2; J gene: TRBJ2-7; V gene: TRBV29-1; CDR3 length: 13
CDR3 DNA: TGTGCCAGCACCCTAGGGGCCTTGAACACTGAAGCTTTCTTT; CDR3 protein: CASTLGALNTEAFF; clone size: NA; D gene: NA; J gene: TRBJ1-1; V gene: TRBV28; CDR3 length: 14
CDR3 DNA: TGTGCCAGCAGCTACGAGGGGAGGCGAGGGAGCAATCAGCCCCAGCATTTT; CDR3 protein: CASSYEGRRGSNQPQHF; clone size: NA; D gene: NA; J gene: TRBJ1-5; V gene: TRBV4-2; CDR3 length: 17
CDR3 DNA: TGTGCCAGCAGCTTAGTAGCAGTGAGTAGGGGGCGTGGAGCTTTCTTT; CDR3 protein: CASSLVAVSRGRGAFF; clone size: NA; D gene: TRBD1; J gene: TRBJ1-1; V gene: TRBV7-8; CDR3 length: 16
CDR3 DNA: TGTGCCAGCAGCCGACTAGGCGATGAGCAGTTCTTC; CDR3 protein: CASSRLGDEQFF; clone size: few; D gene: NA; J gene: TRBJ2-1; V gene: TRBV6-5; CDR3 length: 12
CDR3 DNA: TGTGCCAGCAGCCTTAACACCGGGACTAGCCGCTACCGAGATTACGAGCAGTACTTC; CDR3 protein: CASSLNTGTSRYRDYEQYF; clone size: NA; D gene: TRBD2; J gene: TRBJ2-7; V gene: TRBV14; CDR3 length: 19
CDR3 DNA: TGCGCCAGCAGCCAACAGGGGTGGGCAACTAATGAAAAACTGTTTTTT; CDR3 protein: CASSQQGWATNEKLFF; clone size: NA; D gene: TRBD1; J gene: TRBJ1-4; V gene: TRBV5-1; CDR3 length: 16
CDR3 DNA: TGTGCCAGCAGCGCCCGGACAGGCCCAGATACGCAGTATTTT; CDR3 protein: CASSARTGPDTQYF; clone size: NA; D gene: TRBD1; J gene: TRBJ2-3; V gene: TRBV7-2; CDR3 length: 14
CDR3 DNA: TGTGCCAGCAGTCTGGGGACTTCCAATGAGCAGTTCTTC; CDR3 protein: CASSLGTSNEQFF; clone size: NA; D gene: NA; J gene: TRBJ2-1; V gene: TRBV6-4; CDR3 length: 13
CDR3 DNA: TGTGCCAGCACTACAGGGGGAAGTGGAAACACCATATATTTT; CDR3 protein: CASTTGGSGNTIYF; clone size: NA; D gene: TRBD1; J gene: TRBJ1-3; V gene: TRBV28; CDR3 length: 14
CDR3 DNA: TGTGCCAGGGGGAAGCGGGAGGAAGATAACAATGAGCAGTTCTTC; CDR3 protein: CARGKREEDNNEQFF; clone size: NA; D gene: TRBD2; J gene: TRBJ2-1; V gene: TRBV2; CDR3 length: 15
CDR3 DNA: TGTGCCTGGAGTGGCATGGGGGGTAACGAGCAGTACTTC; CDR3 protein: CAWSGMGGNEQYF; clone size: NA; D gene: NA; J gene: TRBJ2-7; V gene: TRBV30; CDR3 length: 13
CDR3 DNA: TGTGCCAGCAGTGAACTCGTGAGCAATACGCAGTATTTT; CDR3 protein: CASSELVSNTQYF; clone size: NA; D gene: NA; J gene: TRBJ2-3; V gene: TRBV6-1; CDR3 length: 13
CDR3 DNA: TGTGCCACCAGCAGAGTTAGGGGGGGCAGTGCTGAAGCTTTCTTT; CDR3 protein: CATSRVRGGSAEAFF; clone size: NA; D gene: NA; J gene: TRBJ1-1; V gene: TRBV15; CDR3 length: 15
CDR3 DNA: TGTGCCAGTAGGGACCTCTCGGGGGAGACCCAGTACTTC; CDR3 protein: CASRDLSGETQYF; clone size: NA; D gene: NA; J gene: TRBJ2-5; V gene: TRBV19; CDR3 length: 13
CDR3 DNA: TGTGCCAGCAGTCCCCAGGGGACCGAACCCGGGGAGCTGTTTTTT; CDR3 protein: CASSPQGTEPGELFF; clone size: NA; D gene: NA; J gene: TRBJ2-2; V gene: TRBV6-1; CDR3 length: 15
CDR3 DNA: TGTGCCAGCAGCCCCACAGGTCCTAGCACAGATACGCAGTATTTT; CDR3 protein: CASSPTGPSTDTQYF; clone size: NA; D gene: NA; J gene: TRBJ2-3; V gene: TRBV25-1; CDR3 length: 15
CDR3 DNA: TGTGCCAGCAGTGTCAACAATGAGCAGTTCTTC; CDR3 protein: CASSVNNEQFF; clone size: few; D gene: NA; J gene: TRBJ2-1; V gene: TRBV25-1; CDR3 length: 11
CDR3 DNA: TGTGCCAGCAGCTTCGGGACAGGGATGAACACTGAAGCTTTCTTT; CDR3 protein: CASSFGTGMNTEAFF; clone size: NA; D gene: TRBD1; J gene: TRBJ1-1; V gene: TRBV7-2; CDR3 length: 15
CDR3 DNA: TGTGCCAGCAGCGTAGGAAAGAGGCAGGCTTTCTTT; CDR3 protein: CASSVGKRQAFF; clone size: few; D gene: NA; J gene: TRBJ1-1; V gene: TRBV9; CDR3 length: 12
CDR3 DNA: TGCGCCAGCAGCCCGCGGGACGGCTACCTCTCTAGCACAGATACGCAGTATTTT; CDR3 protein: CASSPRDGYLSSTDTQYF; clone size: NA; D gene: NA; J gene: TRBJ2-3; V gene: TRBV5-1; CDR3 length: 18
CDR3 DNA: TGTGCCAGCAGCCCAGACAGGGGGCTCGTGAATGAGCAGTTCTTC; CDR3 protein: CASSPDRGLVNEQFF; clone size: NA; D gene: TRBD1; J gene: TRBJ2-1; V gene: TRBV6-5; CDR3 length: 15
CDR3 DNA: TGTGCCAGCAGTTTAGGGAGCTCCTACAATGAGCAGTTCTTC; CDR3 protein: CASSLGSSYNEQFF; clone size: NA; D gene: NA; J gene: TRBJ2-1; V gene: TRBV27; CDR3 length: 14
CDR3 DNA: TGTGCCAGCAGCCTCACCGGGAAAGGCACAGATACGCAGTATTTT; CDR3 protein: CASSLTGKGTDTQYF; clone size: NA; D gene: NA; J gene: TRBJ2-3; V gene: TRBV6-6; CDR3 length: 15
CDR3 DNA: TGTGCCTGGAGTACTAGCGGCCCTGAGCAGTTCTTC; CDR3 protein: CAWSTSGPEQFF; clone size: NA; D gene: TRBD2; J gene: TRBJ2-1; V gene: TRBV30; CDR3 length: 12
CDR3 DNA: TGTGCCGCAGAGGGACAGGACTACGAGCAGTACTTC; CDR3 protein: CAAEGQDYEQYF; clone size: NA; D gene: TRBD1; J gene: TRBJ2-7; V gene: TRBV6-5; CDR3 length: 12
CDR3 DNA: TGTGCCAGCAGCCAACGGCAGGGCCCCTCTGGGGCCAACGTCCTGACTTTC; CDR3 protein: CASSQRQGPSGANVLTF; clone size: NA; D gene: NA; J gene: TRBJ2-6; V gene: TRBV4-2; CDR3 length: 17
CDR3 DNA: TGTGCCAGCAGGCTAGCGGGGAGCCAAGAGACCCAGTACTTC; CDR3 protein: CASRLAGSQETQYF; clone size: NA; D gene: TRBD2; J gene: TRBJ2-5; V gene: TRBV6-5; CDR3 length: 14
CDR3 DNA: TGTGCCAGCAGCCTTCCGCTAGCGGGAGATTTCAATGAGCAGTTCTTC; CDR3 protein: CASSLPLAGDFNEQFF; clone size: NA; D gene: TRBD2; J gene: TRBJ2-1; V gene: TRBV13; CDR3 length: 16
CDR3 DNA: TGTGCCAGCAGTGAGGGCCCCCGAGGGGAGACCCAGTACTTC; CDR3 protein: CASSEGPRGETQYF; clone size: NA; D gene: NA; J gene: TRBJ2-5; V gene: TRBV2; CDR3 length: 14
CDR3 DNA: TGTGCCAGTAATCCGGGACTGGACACCGGGGAGCTGTTTTTT; CDR3 protein: CASNPGLDTGELFF; clone size: NA; D gene: NA; J gene: TRBJ2-2; V gene: TRBV19; CDR3 length: 14
CDR3 DNA: TGTGCCAGCAGCGCTGGACAGGGACACACAGATACGCAGTATTTT; CDR3 protein: CASSAGQGHTDTQYF; clone size: NA; D gene: TRBD1; J gene: TRBJ2-3; V gene: TRBV7-2; CDR3 length: 15
CDR3 DNA: TGTGCCAGCAGCCCGACCGGGAGCGCAGATACGCAGTATTTT; CDR3 protein: CASSPTGSADTQYF; clone size: NA; D gene: NA; J gene: TRBJ2-3; V gene: TRBV5-6; CDR3 length: 14
CDR3 DNA: TGTGCCAGCAGTTACCTGCAGGGGACCTCCGGGGAGCTGTTTTTT; CDR3 protein: CASSYLQGTSGELFF; clone size: NA; D gene: NA; J gene: TRBJ2-2; V gene: TRBV6-6; CDR3 length: 15